The present TCR beta chain was sequenced within a study of blood T cell repertoires in COVID-19. Study in general: COVID-19 samples from acute and convalescent phases originated in the United States, Italy and Spain.

J lost 4 bases, V lost 3 bases, and 10 bases had no gene match. The CDR3 sequence is 18 residues long. Germline V gives CDR1 SGHRS, CDR2 YFSETQ. Authors' methods: Scientists estimated how many nucleated cells there were by amplifying reference gene primers. Sequenced by immunoSEQ multiplex PCR; TCRdb stores in-frame clones only, minus some. For V, J and clone size, that table is used; D and trimming come from the DNA. The top ten clones hold more than 4.5% of a sample with around 180,000 clones, nearly 85% of them seen once. This clonotype was obtained from a woman aged 25 to 39 with acute or convalescent COVID-19. The sample was peripheral blood. The rearrangement links TRBV5-1 to TRBJ2-2; 12 nucleotides match TRBD1. The CDR3 loop is CASSWFGSGQGATGELFF. In nucleotides, the CDR3 is TGCGCCAGCAGCTGGTTCGGATCGGGACAGGGGGCCACCGGGGAGCTGTTTTTT.